This T cell receptor (beta chain) stems from a study of early T cells in non-severe SARS-CoV-2 infection. As for the study in general: From unsorted whole blood, bulk RNA was sequenced, and the chains remained unpaired.

This CDR3 has 15 residues. V was pared by 5 bases and J by 4 bases, with 7 bases of the junction left unmatched. Germline CDR1 is MNHEY and CDR2 is SMNVEV (reference sequence). This clonotype was picked up a small number of times. Using its own MiXCR run on the 5' RACE reads, TCRdb lists one record per CDR3 protein. Among some 56,000 distinct CDR3 sequences, about 14% were seen once, and the ten largest hold 4.1%. J is TRBJ2-1 and V is TRBV27, with 8 nucleotides matching TRBD1. The source of this sequence is an adult who was a healthcare worker with PCR-confirmed SARS-CoV-2 infection or an uninfected control (not recorded which). The sequencing used whole blood, collected at baseline. The CDR3 DNA follows: TGTGCCAGCAGTCCTAGACAGGGGTTGTACAATGAGCAGTTCTTC. Translating it yields CASSPRQGLYNEQFF.